A single sample gave rise to the 3 T cell receptor beta chains below, sequenced in a study of T-cell reconstitution after alpha-beta-depleted transplantation in children. During its preparation, the TCRbeta library received unique molecular identifiers. Each CDR3 protein is one row after TCRdb ran MiXCR on the PCR reads. The sample yields just over 350,000 distinct CDR3 sequences, approximately 12% seen once. Sequences were derived from PBMCs, sampled from the stem cell graft. These receptors all stem from a human donor who donated a stem cell graft to a child with Fanconi anemia.

This clonotype was detected only a few times. The chain has TRBV11-1 and TRBJ2-3; D not resolved. Trimming left V 3 bases short and J 1 base short, with 23 bases between. The germline V gene encodes CDR1 SGHAT and CDR2 FQDESV (reference sequence). This CDR3 comprises 19 residues. CDR3 DNA: TGTGCCAGCAGCTTTATTACCGGACCTCAGCCCTCTGGCACAGATACGCAGTATTTT. It specifies CASSFITGPQPSGTDTQYF.

This clonotype was counted between two and nine times. V and J are TRBV7-6 and TRBJ2-2; D perhaps matches TRBD1 (11 bases). The CDR3 runs to 19 residues. Deletions cut 8 bases from V and 6 bases from J, with 31 bases between. Germline V gene data show CDR1 as SGHVS and CDR2 as FNYEAQ. CDR3 DNA: TGTGCCAGCGGACTAAGGACAGGGGGCTTTGGGACTAGCGCCGGGGAGCTGTTTTTT. Protein product: CASGLRTGGFGTSAGELFF.

The rearrangement links TRBV5-1 to TRBJ2-1, with TRBD2 matching over 8 bases. Germline assignment: CDR1 SGHRS and CDR2 YFSETQ. Trimming took 5 bases from V and 5 from J; bases not matched to a gene: 9. The CDR3 loop spans 15 amino acids. This CDR3 reads CASRGVAGSNNEQFF. CDR3 DNA: TGCGCCAGCAGGGGGGTAGCGGGGTCCAACAATGAGCAGTTCTTC.